The next 25 T cell receptor beta chains were all read from a single sample in a study of CD8 T cells in Susac syndrome. RNA in amounts of roughly 0.45 to 1 ug was reverse transcribed with random hexamers. Using its own MiXCR run on the immunoSEQ multiplex PCR reads, TCRdb lists one record per CDR3 protein. The sample holds around 81,000 distinct CDR3 sequences, 94% seen once. Sequenced sample: CD8+ T cells from PBMCs. The receptors derive from a human donor with Susac syndrome.

The chain carries TRBV16 and TRBJ1-5; no reliable D call. The germline V gene encodes CDR1 KGHSY and CDR2 FQNENV. Deletions cut 5 bases from V and 3 bases from J, with 8 bases between. The CDR3 length is 13 residues. This chain's CDR3 is CASSSQDNQPQHF. The CDR3 DNA is TGTGCCAGCAGCAGCCAAGACAATCAGCCCCAGCATTTT.

The chain joins TRBV18 to TRBJ1-2; D unclear. Germline V CDR1 and CDR2: KGHSH, LQKENI. CDR3 length: 17 amino acids. V gave up 0 bases and J gave up 1 base, with 15 bases separating them. The CDR3 region has the DNA TGTGCCAGCTCACCACCATTTCGCCAGGTGATTAACTATGGCTACACCTTC. Translated: CASSPPFRQVINYGYTF.

The genes are TRBV5-1 and TRBJ2-5; 7 bases line up with TRBD2. The CDR3 runs to 18 residues. CDR1 and CDR2 from the germline V gene are SGHRS and YFSETQ. The ends lost 0 bases at V and 2 bases at J; junction bases unmatched: 13. CDR3 region: CASSLAQWASGPQETQYF. The CDR3 DNA sequence: TGCGCCAGCAGCTTGGCCCAATGGGCTAGCGGTCCTCAAGAGACCCAGTACTTC.

The chain couples TRBV27 to TRBJ1-5; D gene ambiguous. V shed 5 bases and J shed 5 bases, with 19 bases lying between them. Germline V gene lookup returns CDR1 MNHEY and CDR2 SMNVEV (reference sequence). This CDR3 spans 16 amino acids. Here the CDR3 reads CASSPVFRAEDQPQHF. CDR3 sequence (DNA): TGTGCCAGCAGTCCCGTGTTTAGGGCGGAGGATCAGCCCCAGCATTTT.

The CDR3 DNA reads TGTGCCAGCAGTTTACGGCTAGGGAGGGGGTACAATGAGCAGTTCTTC. It specifies CASSLRLGRGYNEQFF. The chain links TRBV28 to TRBJ2-1; possibly TRBD2 for D (7 bases). This CDR3 spans 16 amino acids. Germline V gene data show CDR1 as MDHEN and CDR2 as SYDVKM. Trimming took 2 bases from V and 4 from J, leaving 15 bases between them.

The chain joins TRBV3-1 to TRBJ2-1, with 8 bases identical to TRBD2. Germline V gives CDR1 LGHDT, CDR2 YNNKEL (reference sequence). V shed 2 bases, J shed 6 bases, and the junction held 12 bases outside the gene matches. The CDR3 length is 17 residues. The CDR3 loop is CASSQIPPGGAGNEQFF. In nucleotides, the CDR3 is TGTGCCAGCAGCCAAATCCCCCCCGGGGGGGCGGGCAATGAGCAGTTCTTC.

V and J are TRBV29-1 and TRBJ2-7, with TRBD2 matching 9 bases. This CDR3 is 13 amino acids long. Looked up from germline, CDR1 is SQVTM and CDR2 is ANQGSEA. J was trimmed by 4 bases and V by 4 bases; bases with no gene match: 5. The CDR3 loop is CSVGLAVNYEQYF. DNA for the CDR3: TGCAGCGTTGGACTAGCGGTGAATTACGAGCAGTACTTC.

This chain joins TRBV6-2 or TRBV6-3 and TRBJ2-1, with D possibly matching TRBD2 (6 bases). Between the trimmed V and J ends, which lost 7 bases and 0 bases, there was a span of 16 bases. CDR1 and CDR2 from the germline V gene are MNHEY and SVGEGT. The CDR3 extends over 16 amino acids. The CDR3: CASTPRRESSYNEQFF. The CDR3, as DNA: TGTGCCAGCACTCCCCGGAGGGAGAGCTCCTACAATGAGCAGTTCTTC.

In its sample, this clonotype was seen once. This rearrangement joins TRBV30 to TRBJ2-7, with a weak D call TRBD2 (6 bases). Trimming took 4 bases from V and 1 from J, leaving 11 bases between them. CDR1 and CDR2 from the germline V gene are GTSNPN and SVGIG (reference sequence). The CDR3 length is 13 residues. CDR3 nucleotides: TGTGCCTGGAAGCTAGCGAATTCCTACGAGCAGTACTTC. Encoded protein: CAWKLANSYEQYF.

The rearrangement links TRBV2 to TRBJ2-7; the D gene could be TRBD1 or TRBD2 (5 bases each). Trimming took 6 bases from V and 3 from J, leaving 15 bases between them. Germline values: CDR1 SNHLY, CDR2 FYNNEI. CDR3 length: 14 residues. The CDR3, as DNA: TGTGCCAGCAGCCAGGGACCCTCAAGCTACGAGCAGTACTTC. It codes for CASSQGPSSYEQYF.

This chain connects TRBV5-4 to TRBJ2-7, with TRBD1 matching 10 bases. Germline CDR1 SGHNT, CDR2 YYREEE (reference sequence). This CDR3 comprises 15 residues. The ends lost 3 bases at V and 0 bases at J; junction bases unmatched: 3. CDR3 in DNA: TGTGCCAGCAGCTCGGACAGGGGGGTCTCCTACGAGCAGTACTTC. Translated: CASSSDRGVSYEQYF.

The J gene is TRBJ2-2, the V gene TRBV24-1; D is undetermined. Trimming pared 5 bases from V and 0 bases from J, leaving 6 bases between. CDR3 length equals 14 residues. CDR1 and CDR2 (germline): KGHDR, SFDVKD. The CDR3 loop is CATSARPNTGELFF. CDR3 bases: TGTGCCACCAGTGCAAGGCCGAACACCGGGGAGCTGTTTTTT.

The chain is built from TRBV4-3 and TRBJ2-1; D remains ambiguous. This CDR3 is 18 amino acids long. The germline V gene has CDR1 LGHNA and CDR2 YSLEER. V lost 0 bases and J lost 2, with 17 bases in between. CDR3 residues: CASSQDPPTLNPYNEQFF. The DNA of the CDR3 is TGCGCCAGCAGCCAAGACCCCCCCACACTTAACCCCTACAATGAGCAGTTCTTC.

This clonotype was detected a few times. The chain uses TRBV7-9 and TRBJ2-1; 9 bases fit TRBD2. This CDR3 is built from 16 residues. Germline V lookup: CDR1 SEHNR, CDR2 FQNEAQ (reference sequence). The V segment lost 1 base and the J segment 3 bases; nucleotides outside the gene matches: 4. The CDR3 sequence: CASSLGGLAFYNEQFF. In DNA form, the CDR3 reads TGTGCCAGCAGCTTAGGGGGACTAGCATTCTACAATGAGCAGTTCTTC.

The rearrangement joins TRBV3-1 to TRBJ2-5; no reliable D call. The CDR3 contains 14 residues. The germline V gene encodes CDR1 LGHDT and CDR2 YNNKEL (reference sequence). Trimming cost V 0 bases and J 0 bases, with 5 bases left between them. CDR3 coding DNA: TGTGCCAGCAGCCAAGAAGACTACCAAGAGACCCAGTACTTC. Amino acid sequence: CASSQEDYQETQYF.

The rearrangement uses TRBV9 and TRBJ2-5; 10 bases are shared with TRBD2. The J segment lost 4 bases and the V segment lost 5 bases, leaving 5 bases of the junction unmatched. CDR1 is SGDLS, CDR2 YYNGEE, per germline. CDR3 length equals 14 residues. The CDR3 region is CASSGASGGETQYF. The CDR3 bases are TGTGCCAGCAGTGGGGCTAGCGGGGGAGAGACCCAGTACTTC.

This chain uses TRBV5-4 with TRBJ2-2; D ambiguous. The germline V and J ends were trimmed by 2 bases and 5 bases, with 7 bases remaining between them. The CDR3 runs 13 residues. Germline assignment: CDR1 SGHNT and CDR2 YYREEE (reference sequence). The CDR3 DNA reads as TGTGCCAGCAGCTTCGAGCCGACCGGGGAGCTGTTTTTT. Protein: CASSFEPTGELFF.

This chain joins TRBV4-2 and TRBJ1-2, with D possibly matching TRBD1 (5 bases). Looked up from germline, CDR1 is LGHNA and CDR2 is YNFKEQ. The CDR3 consists of 13 residues. Trimming left V 1 base short and J 8 bases short, with 11 bases between. CDR3 nucleotides: TGTGCCAGCAGCCAAGGGGAGACAGAAGGCTACACCTTC. It is translated as CASSQGETEGYTF.

This clonotype was detected only once. The CDR3 sequence: CATSPTSRYNEQFF. In DNA form, the CDR3 reads TGTGCCACCAGCCCGACTAGCAGGTACAATGAGCAGTTCTTC. The gene calls are TRBV15 and TRBJ2-1, with 7 bases that match TRBD2. Looked up from germline, CDR1 is LNHNV and CDR2 is YYDKDF (reference sequence). V lost 5 bases, J lost 4 bases, and 5 bases stayed unmatched. The CDR3 has 14 residues.

This chain joins TRBV3-1 and TRBJ2-7; D possibly uses TRBD1 or TRBD2 (6 bases each). The CDR3 has 14 residues. Germline V gene data show CDR1 as LGHDT and CDR2 as YNNKEL (reference sequence). V gave up 4 bases and J gave up 3 bases, with 13 bases separating them. In nucleotides, the CDR3 is TGTGCCAGCAGCCTTACAGGGAGGTACTACGAGCAGTACTTC. This sequence encodes CASSLTGRYYEQYF.

The chain uses TRBV13 and TRBJ2-7; TRBD2 matches 11 bases. Trimming took 0 bases from V and 5 from J; bases not matched to a gene: 9. Germline values: CDR1 PRHDT, CDR2 FYEKMQ (reference sequence). The CDR3 has 17 amino acids. CDR3 DNA sequence: TGTGCCAGCAGCTTAGGCCTAGCGGGAGGTAACGCAAACGAGCAGTACTTC. Translation: CASSLGLAGGNANEQYF.

For this clonotype: Relative to the germline gene, one junction end is altered; a read error may explain this. J is TRBJ2-5 and V is TRBV24-1, with D unresolved. The CDR3 extends over 11 amino acids. From germline, CDR1 is KGHDR and CDR2 SFDVKD. The CDR3 DNA is TGTGCCACCAGTCTTTACGGGTATATTCACTTC. Protein sequence: CATSLYGYIHF.

The rearrangement uses TRBV7-2 and TRBJ2-1; TRBD2 matches at 10 bases. The junction had 10 bases not matched to a gene; V was cut back by 5 bases and J by 3 bases. Germline V lookup: CDR1 SGHTA, CDR2 FQGNSA. The length of the CDR3 is 17 residues. The CDR3 nucleotides read TGTGCCAGCAGCCTTATTGCCACTAGCGGGAACTACAATGAGCAGTTCTTC. It codes for CASSLIATSGNYNEQFF.

The V call is TRBV11-2, the J call TRBJ2-7; no clear D gene. V shed 0 bases and J shed 3 bases, with 3 bases lying between them. Germline lookup yields CDR1 SGHAT and CDR2 FQNNGV. This CDR3 has 12 amino acids. Here the CDR3 reads CASSLENYEQYF. DNA for the CDR3: TGTGCCAGCAGCTTAGAAAACTACGAGCAGTACTTC.

The gene calls are TRBV24-1 and TRBJ2-5; 11 bases map to TRBD2. CDR3 length: 15 residues. J gave up 4 bases and V 3 bases, and 3 bases lay outside the gene matches. The germline V gene has CDR1 KGHDR and CDR2 SFDVKD. The CDR3 loop is CATSDPGTSGETQYF. The CDR3 DNA is TGTGCCACCAGTGATCCCGGGACTAGCGGAGAGACCCAGTACTTC.